These T cell receptor beta chains were read from a single sample in a study of PD-1 blockade in classical Hodgkin lymphoma. Repertoires were generated with immunoSEQ multiplex PCR, while TCRdb's copy carries only in-frame clones and drops some. In the table there are about 97,000 clones, around four fifths of which are singletons. The sequenced sample was peripheral blood mononuclear cells (PBMCs), obtained at baseline. These receptors came from a human donor with classical Hodgkin lymphoma. CDR3s include the opening cysteine and the closing phenylalanine or tryptophan. Each record gives: clone size, D gene, J gene, V gene, CDR3 DNA, CDR3 protein. D genes are given only for firm matches. Clone size is stated in some rows and not others, as once, few, many or a class when expanded.

once | TRBD2 | TRBJ2-1 | TRBV5-1 | TGCGCCAGCAGCCCACTGCCGGGGACTAGCGGGACGTACAATGAGCAGTTCTTC | CASSPLPGTSGTYNEQFF
once | . | TRBJ2-2 | TRBV10-3 | TGTGCCATCGGGGGACGGACGAACACCGGGGAGCTGTTTTTT | CAIGGRTNTGELFF
. | . | TRBJ2-1 | TRBV5-6 | TGTGCCAGCAGCTTGGTGAGCAGGGACGGGACGCAGTTCTTC | CASSLVSRDGTQFF
. | TRBD1 | TRBJ2-1 | TRBV9 | TGTGCCAGCAGCCCGGGACAGTCAGACAATGAGCAGTTCTTC | CASSPGQSDNEQFF
. | . | TRBJ1-3 | TRBV4-3 | TGCGCCAGCAGCCAAGATACGTCGGGGACAATAACTGGAAACACCATATATTTT | CASSQDTSGTITGNTIYF
. | . | TRBJ2-1 | TRBV5-1 | TGCGCCAGCACTTCTACCTATGAGCAGTTCTTC | CASTSTYEQFF
. | TRBD2 | TRBJ2-7 | TRBV5-4 | TGTGCCAGCAGCCTACTAGCGGGAGTCTCCTACGAGCAGTACTTC | CASSLLAGVSYEQYF
few | . | TRBJ1-2 | TRBV2 | TGTGCCAGCATGGGGCCGATGGGAGGCCGCTATGGCTACACCTTC | CASMGPMGGRYGYTF
once | . | TRBJ2-2 | TRBV5-6 | TGTGCCAGCAGCTTGGTGGGGACCCTTAACACCGGGGAGCTGTTTTTT | CASSLVGTLNTGELFF
. | . | TRBJ2-7 | TRBV11-2 | TGTGCCAGCAGCTTAGACAGACCAACCTACGAGCAGTACTTC | CASSLDRPTYEQYF
. | TRBD2 | TRBJ2-3 | TRBV19 | TGTGCCAGTAGTAGGACTCCGGGACTAGGGGGCACAGATACGCAGTATTTT | CASSRTPGLGGTDTQYF
. | TRBD2 | TRBJ2-3 | TRBV7-9 | TGTGCCAGCAGCTCAGACCTAGCGGGAGGAGGCACAGATACGCAGTATTTT | CASSSDLAGGGTDTQYF
. | . | TRBJ1-4 | TRBV29-1 | TGCAGCGCGGCCCCCTACCAAGGGACTGGAGGAACTAATGAAAAACTGTTTTTT | CSAAPYQGTGGTNEKLFF
. | . | TRBJ1-5 | TRBV15 | TGTGCCACCAAACACAGACCGACTAGCAATCAGCCCCAGCATTTT | CATKHRPTSNQPQHF
. | TRBD2 | TRBJ2-1 | TRBV5-1 | TGCGCCAGCAGCTCGCACGGGGGGTCCTACAATGAGCAGTTCTTC | CASSSHGGSYNEQFF
. | . | TRBJ2-7 | TRBV9 | TGTGCCAGCAGCGTAGCGGGGCCCTCCTACGAGCAGTACTTC | CASSVAGPSYEQYF
. | . | TRBJ2-7 | TRBV7-2 | TGTGCCAGCAGCTTACTAGCCTACGCCTCCTACGAGCAGTACTTC | CASSLLAYASYEQYF
. | TRBD1 | TRBJ2-5 | TRBV5-4 | TGTGCCAGCAGCGGGACAGGGATAGGAGAGACCCAGTACTTC | CASSGTGIGETQYF
few | . | TRBJ2-7 | TRBV7-3 | TGTGCCAGCAGCTCTCATCCCGGGATTTCCTACGAGCAGTACTTC | CASSSHPGISYEQYF
. | . | TRBJ1-2 | TRBV10-3 | TGTGCCATCAGTGATTCCAGGGTTAACTATGGCTACACCTTC | CAISDSRVNYGYTF
once | . | TRBJ2-5 | TRBV30 | TGTGCCTGGAGTGTGGCCTTCGGGGGAGAGACCCAGTACTTC | CAWSVAFGGETQYF
. | . | TRBJ2-7 | TRBV6-6 | TGTGCCAGCAAAGGACCGGACTCCTACGAGCAGTACTTC | CASKGPDSYEQYF
. | TRBD2 | TRBJ2-7 | TRBV6-5 | TGTGCCAGCAGTTATCGACTAGCGGGCCACGAGCAGTACTTC | CASSYRLAGHEQYF
. | . | TRBJ2-5 | TRBV11-1 | TGTGCCAGCAGCTTAGATTACCAAGAGACCCAGTACTTC | CASSLDYQETQYF
many | TRBD1 | TRBJ1-3 | TRBV27 | TGTGCCAGCAGTCAACAATACACTCCGGGACAGGGGCGACGATACGGAAACACCATATATTTT | CASSQQYTPGQGRRYGNTIYF
once | TRBD2 | TRBJ2-7 | TRBV19 | TGTGCCAGTAGTATGACTAGCGGGAACTACGAGCAGTACTTC | CASSMTSGNYEQYF
. | TRBD2 | TRBJ2-3 | TRBV9 | TGTGCCAGCATGAAGGGAGGGCCAGGGGATACGCAGTATTTT | CASMKGGPGDTQYF
. | . | TRBJ1-1 | TRBV18 | TGTGCCAGCTCACCAGTGGACACTGAAGCTTTCTTT | CASSPVDTEAFF
few | . | TRBJ1-5 | TRBV19 | TGTGCCAGTAGTCCACGACTGGACAGCAGTCGTCAGCCCCAGCATTTT | CASSPRLDSSRQPQHF
. | . | TRBJ2-3 | TRBV5-1 | TGCGCCAGCAGCCCCGAGGGGGGATCAGATACGCAGTATTTT | CASSPEGGSDTQYF
. | . | TRBJ1-1 | TRBV19 | TGTGCCAGTAGTAAGGCCAGGGCGCGTGAAGCTTTCTTT | CASSKARAREAFF
. | . | TRBJ2-7 | TRBV4-2 | TGTGCCAGCAGCTTGTCTGGCGCGGGCTCCAGCTCCTACGAGCAGTACTTC | CASSLSGAGSSSYEQYF
. | TRBD1 | TRBJ1-2 | TRBV5-4 | TGTGCCAGCAGCTTGGTGGGGGACAGGGCCTATGGCTACACCTTC | CASSLVGDRAYGYTF
. | TRBD2 | TRBJ2-3 | TRBV6-1 | TGTGCAACTAGCGGTGACACAGATACGCAGTATTTT | CATSGDTDTQYF
once | TRBD1 | TRBJ1-5 | TRBV6-1 | TGTGCCAGCAGTGAAGACAGGGGGCAGCCCCAGCATTTT | CASSEDRGQPQHF
. | . | TRBJ2-3 | TRBV18 | TGTGCCAGCTTACGTACGGAGGGCGATACGCAGTATTTT | CASLRTEGDTQYF
once | . | TRBJ1-1 | TRBV2 | TGTGCCAGCAGTGCGGAGACGGCAGCTGAAGCTTTCTTT | CASSAETAAEAFF
medium-sized | . | TRBJ1-5 | TRBV19 | TGTGCCAGTAGTATCTCTCAGGGTGGGCGGCAGCCCCAGCATTTT | CASSISQGGRQPQHF
. | TRBD1 | TRBJ2-5 | TRBV2 | TGTGCCAGCAGTCTCGGACAGGCCGTCCAAGAGACCCAGTACTTC | CASSLGQAVQETQYF
once | TRBD2 | TRBJ2-1 | TRBV19 | TGTGCCAGTAAGACTAGCGGGATAATAAGTGAGCAGTTCTTC | CASKTSGIISEQFF
once | TRBD2 | TRBJ2-7 | TRBV10-3 | TGTGCCATCAGTGAGTCGGGTGTAGCGGGAGGCGAGCAGTACTTC | CAISESGVAGGEQYF
. | TRBD2 | TRBJ2-1 | TRBV5-1 | TGCGCCAGCAGCTTGGGACTAGCGGGATCGAATGAGCAGTTCTTC | CASSLGLAGSNEQFF
. | . | TRBJ1-2 | TRBV28 | TGTGCCAGCAGTTTATCGGGGACGGACTATGGCTACACCTTC | CASSLSGTDYGYTF
. | TRBD1 | TRBJ1-1 | TRBV6-5 | TGTGCCAGCAGACGACAGGGAGGGAGCCGTCAGGGAGCTTTCTTT | CASRRQGGSRQGAFF
. | . | TRBJ1-1 | TRBV5-1 | TGCGCCAGCAGCCCAGAACAGAGGAACACTGAAGCTTTCTTT | CASSPEQRNTEAFF
. | TRBD2 | TRBJ2-7 | TRBV5-4 | TGTGCCAGCAGAGTAGCGGGAGGGCCGAATTACGAGCAGTACTTC | CASRVAGGPNYEQYF
. | TRBD2 | TRBJ2-4 | TRBV7-6 | TGTGCCAGCAGCGTCGGACTAGCGGGAGGGCCGGGGGGCAAAAACATTCAGTACTTC | CASSVGLAGGPGGKNIQYF
. | . | TRBJ2-1 | TRBV7-6 | TGTGCCAGCAGCTTAGGGGGGCCAAGCTCCTACAATGAGCAGTTCTTC | CASSLGGPSSYNEQFF
. | . | TRBJ1-3 | TRBV9 | TGTGCCAGCAGCCCAGAACTTCTGGGCACCTTCTCTGGAAACACCATATATTTT | CASSPELLGTFSGNTIYF
. | . | TRBJ2-3 | TRBV5-5 | TGTGCCAGCACCCCAAGGGAGCGGAGAGATACGCAGTATTTT | CASTPRERRDTQYF
. | TRBD1 | TRBJ1-2 | TRBV10-3 | TGTGCCATCAGGCCACAGACAGGGAACTATGGCTACACCTTC | CAIRPQTGNYGYTF
. | . | TRBJ1-2 | TRBV28 | TGTGCCAGCAGTTTATTACCGGGGGCGATCAATGGCTACACCTTC | CASSLLPGAINGYTF
. | . | TRBJ1-2 | TRBV14 | TGTGCCAGCAGCCCCCAGGAAGGGGCCCGAACCTCCTCTTACACCTTC | CASSPQEGARTSSYTF
. | . | TRBJ2-7 | TRBV4-1 | TGCGCCAGCAGCTCGGGCGTCGAGCAGTACTTC | CASSSGVEQYF
once | . | TRBJ2-7 | TRBV6-1 | TGTGCCAGCAGTGAAGCTGGTGAGCAGTACTTC | CASSEAGEQYF
. | . | TRBJ1-3 | TRBV9 | TGTGCCAGCAGCGTAGGAGCCGTAGGGGATGGAAACACCATATATTTT | CASSVGAVGDGNTIYF
. | . | TRBJ1-2 | TRBV27 | TGTGCCAGCAGTCTAAGAGGGAGGGGAGCTAACTATGGCTACACCTTC | CASSLRGRGANYGYTF
. | TRBD1 | TRBJ2-3 | TRBV9 | TGTGCCAGCAGCCCCTGGACAGGGTTTGCAGATACGCAGTATTTT | CASSPWTGFADTQYF
once | TRBD2 | TRBJ2-7 | TRBV30 | TGTGCCTGGAGTACCCGTCTAGCGGGGTCCTACGAGCAGTACTTC | CAWSTRLAGSYEQYF
. | . | TRBJ1-2 | TRBV4-2 | TGTGCCAGCAGCCAAGATTGGGGCAGGGTTCCAGATGGCTACACCTTC | CASSQDWGRVPDGYTF